This T cell receptor (beta chain) derives from a study of shared clonotypes between healthy human individuals. Germline lookup yields CDR1 SGHTA and CDR2 FQGNSA. The length of the CDR3 is 12 residues. V shed 2 bases and J shed 10 bases, with 9 bases lying between them. The repertoire was sequenced with immunoSEQ multiplex PCR; TCRdb's copy has only in-frame clones and lacks some. The sample lists over a million clones; approximately 70% were seen once. This clone was counted between two and nine times. The rearrangement joins TRBV7-2 to TRBJ2-1; D unclear. This receptor was obtained from a young man in good health. The sample consisted of memory CD4+ T cells sorted from blood. The subset is: CD45RA-negative fraction. For the CDR3, the DNA is TGTGCCAGCAGCTTAATGGGAAGCGAGCAGTTCTTC. This codes for CASSLMGSEQFF. The full variable domain, its missing parts supplied by reference TRBV7-2 and TRBJ2-1, is GAGVSQSPSNKVTEKGKDVELRCDPISGHTALYWYRQSLGQGLEFLIYFQGNSAPDKSGLPSDRFSAERTGGSVSTLTIQRTQQEDSAVYLCASSLMGSEQFFGPGTRLTVL.